These 8 T cell receptor beta chains were all obtained from the same sample, sequenced in a study of T cell repertoires in cytomegalovirus infection. TCRdb itself ran the reads through MiXCR, one entry per CDR3 protein. The table shows some 680,000 distinct CDR3 sequences, with roughly a third occurring only once. Sequencing was carried out using PBMCs. All receptors derive from a human donor in good health (CMV status not recorded). Some clones in this sample may be carry-over from other donors' samples.

The CDR3: CASSSFRINTGELFF. The CDR3 coding sequence is TGTGCCAGCAGTAGCTTCAGGATTAACACCGGGGAGCTGTTTTTT. The V and J genes are TRBV9 and TRBJ2-2; D is uncertain. Between the trimmed V and J ends, which lost 5 bases and 2 bases, there was a span of 13 bases. The length of the CDR3 is 15 residues. Germline values: CDR1 SGDLS, CDR2 YYNGEE. Looking up the rest from reference TRBV9 and TRBJ2-2 gives the full variable domain: DSGVTQTPKHLITATGQRVTLRCSPRSGDLSVYWYQQSLDQGLQFLIQYYNGEERAKGNILERFSAQQFPDLHSELNLSSLELGDSALYFCASSSFRINTGELFFGEGSRLTVL.

A few counts support this clonotype. The chain is built from TRBV12-5 and TRBJ1-2, with 12 bases matching TRBD1. Germline V gives CDR1 LGHNT, CDR2 FRNRAP. The CDR3 spans 15 residues. V gave up 1 base and J gave up 8 bases; unmatched junction bases: 5. CDR3 nucleotides: TGTGCTAGTGGTTTGGGCGGGACAGGGGGCCGGGGCTACACCTTC. It specifies CASGLGGTGGRGYTF.

This clonotype was seen more than once but under ten times. This chain connects TRBV20-1 to TRBJ1-6; TRBD1 aligns across 9 bases. J lost 9 bases, V lost 1 base, and 19 bases had no gene match. CDR1 is DFQATT, CDR2 SNEGSKA, per germline (reference sequence). The CDR3 sequence is 19 residues long. CDR3 bases: TGCAGTGCTAGAGCAACCCGAGGAGGGGGACAGGGTTACGGTTCACCCCTCCACTTT. Translated: CSARATRGGGQGYGSPLHF.

The rearrangement uses TRBV4-1 and TRBJ1-4; TRBD1 agrees at 9 bases. Per germline, CDR1 MGHRA and CDR2 YSYEKL. The CDR3 is made up of 19 amino acids. The J segment lost 4 bases and the V segment lost 0 bases, leaving 12 bases of the junction unmatched. CDR3: CASSQDPDRGDVVNEKLFF. DNA for the CDR3: TGCGCCAGCAGCCAAGATCCGGACAGGGGAGATGTGGTTAATGAAAAACTGTTTTTT.

V is TRBV11-2 and J is TRBJ1-6; possible D gene TRBD1, 5 bases. Germline loops: CDR1 SGHAT, CDR2 FQNNGV. With 3 bases removed from V and 6 bases from J, the gap between germline ends came to 12 bases. The CDR3 covers 15 residues. This CDR3 reads CASSFRGRSNSPLHF. In DNA, the CDR3 is TGTGCCAGCAGCTTTAGGGGAAGGAGTAATTCACCCCTCCACTTT.

A few counts support this clonotype. This chain connects TRBV28 to TRBJ1-1; D call uncertain. The V gene lost 7 bases and the J gene lost 1 base, with 16 bases spanning the gap. CDR1 and CDR2 (germline): MDHEN, SYDVKM. The CDR3 extends over 15 amino acids. This CDR3 reads CASTPSFIRNTEAFF. In DNA form, the CDR3 reads TGTGCCAGCACTCCTTCCTTTATCAGGAACACTGAAGCTTTCTTT.

In its sample, this clonotype was seen many times. The chain employs TRBV7-2 and TRBJ1-1; 10 bases agree with TRBD1. Trimming removed 5 bases from V and 1 base from J; junction bases left unmatched: 7. CDR1 and CDR2 from the germline V gene are SGHTA and FQGNSA. CDR3 length: 16 amino acids. CDR3 loop: CASSNGGQGRNTEAFF. CDR3 coding DNA: TGTGCCAGCAGCAATGGGGGACAGGGGCGGAACACTGAAGCTTTCTTT.

The chain recombines TRBV6-4 with TRBJ2-2, with 8 nucleotides matching TRBD2. CDR1 is MRHNA, CDR2 SNTAGT, per germline. The junction had 4 bases not matched to a gene; V was cut back by 7 bases and J by 0 bases. The length of the CDR3 is 15 residues. The CDR3 spells CASKTSGANTGELFF. CDR3 nucleotides: TGTGCCAGCAAAACTAGCGGAGCGAACACCGGGGAGCTGTTTTTT.